The present entry profiles one T cell receptor (beta chain) with its context. At least ten counts were recorded for this clonotype. This receptor's antigen is unknown. The sample holds no much larger clone one base away, and base qualities are not on file. Using a constant-region primer and ProtoScript II reverse transcriptase, TCRbeta-specific cDNA was reverse-transcribed from about 460 ng total RNA. The TCRbeta libraries were prepared through three rounds of nested multiplex PCR following a slightly modified ARM-PCR procedure. Multiplex TRBV1-TRBV30 forward primers and a Cbeta reverse primer were used in the first two PCR rounds, each of which was run for around 9 cycles. Sample barcodes and Illumina adapters were attached in a final 25-cycle PCR using Deep VentR polymerase. Before sequencing, amplicons between 200 and 500 bp were purified from gel using a QIAquick gel extraction kit. An Illumina HiSeq 2500 was used to sequence the TCRbeta amplicons with 250-bp paired-end reads. The authors processed their data as follows. Reads were quality-trimmed with Trimmomatic v0.33, and paired reads were merged with FLASH v1.2.11 to recover full CDR3 sequences. V, D and J germline segments were assigned to the rearranged TCRbeta sequences by MiGEC v1.2.1b. Clonotype statistics and Shannon-Wiener diversity indices were calculated with VDJtools v1.0.0. To reduce sampling bias, subsequent analyses other than the diversity analysis used only the 250 most abundant clonotypes in each sample. TCRdb applied fastp at Q25 and MiXCR to the public reads, then kept only in-frame beta chains. Each CDR3 protein gets just one entry, which takes the most common genes and DNA from the rows behind it. The V and J calls were determined by TCRdb, not by the authors. This sample gives about 54,000 distinct CDR3 sequences in total; around three quarters of them show up just once. The top ten clonotypes cover under 30% of the sample.

The data were taken from a study of tumor-infiltrating lymphocytes in primary liver carcinoma (dated by TCRdb to 2016 to 2017). For the study in its entirety: Hepatocellular carcinoma (four) or combined HCC and intrahepatic cholangiocarcinoma (one) was present in the five patients, who were three men and two women aged 30 to 69 years. A total of approximately 35 specimens from 5 patients underwent TCRbeta repertoire sequencing, comprising roughly 25 tumor regions, 5 adjacent noncancerous liver tissues and 5 peripheral blood samples. The tumors of the five patients were staged as T1-T3 N0M0, with maximum diameters ranging from roughly 4 to 10 cm. Samples yielded roughly 3.65 to 7.13 million productive TCRbeta reads; read depth did not differ significantly between tissue types. To link TCRbeta repertoire diversity to the local molecular phenotype, the 20 to 25 tumor region samples were profiled with Agilent mRNA microarrays. For each liver tumor, the study sampled five regions along with adjacent normal tissue and blood, and applied TCRbeta repertoire sequencing, expression microarrays and whole-exome sequencing. Reproducibility between technical replicate repertoires was high, with correlation coefficients above 0.95 and mean shared-clone rates about 0.9. Overall results and qualifications from the work: The top 250 clones made up a significantly larger repertoire fraction in tumors than in blood (p = 0.039). Pairs of tumor regions showed greater repertoire overlap (mean 36%) than tumor-adjacent pairs (about 17%) or tumor-blood pairs (roughly 14%), which is consistent with antigen-driven expansion. Since the samples were bulk and unsorted, there was no way to compare CD4+ and CD8+ T cell repertoires. With just five patients in the study, the authors point out that the findings should be validated in a larger study. Because only the TCR beta chain was sequenced and unpaired alpha chains were not captured, true repertoire diversity is likely underestimated. Just about 8-24% of top clones turned up in all five regions of a tumor, which suggests spatial heterogeneity among tumor-infiltrating T cells.

Without any cell sorting, total RNA and DNA were co-extracted from about 20-30 mg of bulk tissue using the AllPrep DNA/RNA mini kit. Surgical resection was performed in China between November 2015 and early 2016 on about 5 patients with histopathologically diagnosed primary liver carcinoma. Chronic HBV infection was present in the patients, and the patients were treatment-naive at sampling. Five spatially separated regions were sampled per tumor: superior, inferior, left-lateral and right-lateral poles, plus the tumor centre. Histology showed that every tumor sample contained more than 85% viable tumor cells. Fresh tumor and adjacent tissue pieces were bisected, with one half stored in RNAlater at -80 degrees C and the other half sent for histology. A distance of 13 bases separates the germline ends of V and J, which lose 4 bases and 1 base respectively. CDR1 and CDR2 were assigned from the germline V gene (reference sequence) as GTSNPN and SVGIG. From cysteine to phenylalanine, the CDR3 is 14 amino acids long. The kept DNA is CDR3 alone, 42 bases in frame from the first base.

The rearranged chain carries TRBV30 and TRBJ1-2; too little of a D gene remains to name it. Sample: liver tumor tissue from sampling region 2. What this sample's cell subset or site label stands for: tumor region T2, inferior pole. This receptor was taken from a middle-aged man with primary liver carcinoma and hepatitis B virus infection. The CDR3 protein sequence reads: CAWISLGFNYGYTF. The DNA reads TGTGCCTGGATAAGTTTGGGTTTTAACTATGGCTACACCTTC.